The rows below give T cell receptor beta chains drawn from one sample of a study of blood T cells in healthy people across ages. Each CDR3 protein gets one entry after TCRdb re-called the 5' RACE reads with MiXCR. The data hold around 650,000 distinct CDR3 sequences, with less than 45% observed a single time. Source material: blood. The receptors derive from a man older than 75 in good health. Each CDR3 is given with its conserved first and last residue. Each record gives: D gene, V gene, clone size, J gene, CDR3 DNA, CDR3 protein. A D gene is named only where the DNA matches it firmly. Not all rows give a size; the values are once, few, many and, for expanded clones, a class.

TRBD2	TRBV10-3	NA	TRBJ2-1	TGTGCCATCAGTGGGCTAGCGGACTACAATGAGCAGTTCTTC	CAISGLADYNEQFF
TRBD2	TRBV20-1	NA	TRBJ2-7	TGCAGTGCTAGTCCCAGCGGGGGGGCCTACGAGCAGTACTTC	CSASPSGGAYEQYF
NA	TRBV6-2/TRBV6-3	NA	TRBJ2-1	TGTGCCAGCAACAGGGACTTGAGCTCCTACAATGAGCAGTTCTTC	CASNRDLSSYNEQFF
NA	TRBV20-1	NA	TRBJ2-7	TGCAGTGCTAGAGACGGAGGGACTCCCGAGCAGTACTTC	CSARDGGTPEQYF
TRBD1	TRBV6-2/TRBV6-3	NA	TRBJ2-4	TGTGCCAGCAGTTTACCCGGGACAGACCTTTTAGCCAAAAACATTCAGTACTTC	CASSLPGTDLLAKNIQYF
NA	TRBV10-3	NA	TRBJ2-7	TGTGCCATCAGTGAAAATGTCAGGGGCCCCAACGAGCAGTACTTC	CAISENVRGPNEQYF
TRBD2	TRBV7-9	NA	TRBJ2-5	TGTGCCAGCAGCTTAAGGGGACTAGGAAACAATGAGCAGTACTTC	CASSLRGLGNNEQYF
NA	TRBV15	NA	TRBJ2-5	TGTGCCACCAGCCATTTTGGACAGTCGGAGACCCAGTACTTC	CATSHFGQSETQYF
NA	TRBV5-1	many	TRBJ1-1	TGCGCCAGCAGCTTTTCGGAGGGAGCTGAAGCTTTCTTT	CASSFSEGAEAFF
NA	TRBV9	once	TRBJ2-5	TGTGCCAGCAGCGTAGATCCAGAAGAGACCCAGTACTTC	CASSVDPEETQYF
TRBD2	TRBV4-3	few	TRBJ2-1	TGCGCCAGCAGCCAAGATAATCTCTCTCGGCTAGCGGGCCTCGGAGGAAAGTACAATGAGCAGTTCTTC	CASSQDNLSRLAGLGGKYNEQFF
NA	TRBV6-1	NA	TRBJ2-1	TGTGCCAGCAGTAGGTCCCAGAGCTTATTTCCCTACAATGGGCAGTTCTTC	CASSRSQSLFPYNGQFF
NA	TRBV6-2/TRBV6-3	NA	TRBJ2-3	TGTGCCACCAAACCCCAATCACAGGCCCCTAGCACAGATACGCAGTATTTT	CATKPQSQAPSTDTQYF
TRBD1	TRBV27	NA	TRBJ2-1	TGTGCCAGCAGCTTCGACAGGGTTACCTACAATGAGCAGTTCTTC	CASSFDRVTYNEQFF
TRBD2	TRBV10-2	few	TRBJ2-1	TGCGCCAGCAGGCTAGCGGGAGATGCCTACAATGAGCAGTTCTTC	CASRLAGDAYNEQFF
TRBD2	TRBV2	few	TRBJ2-3	TGTGCCAGCAGTGAAGCCCCGGGACTAGCGGGGGGAATACCAGATACGCAGTATTTT	CASSEAPGLAGGIPDTQYF
NA	TRBV27	NA	TRBJ2-1	TGTGCCAGCAGCGCCGGGATGGGGCTCGGGGAGCAGTTCTTC	CASSAGMGLGEQFF
NA	TRBV6-2/TRBV6-3	NA	TRBJ2-5	TGTGCCAGCAGTGTCGGACCGTACCAAGAGACCCAGTACTTC	CASSVGPYQETQYF
NA	TRBV3-1	many	TRBJ2-4	TGTGCCAGCAGCCAAGATAAGATTTACTGGGATGACAATGCCAAAAACATTCAGTACTTC	CASSQDKIYWDDNAKNIQYF
NA	TRBV20-1	NA	TRBJ2-3	TGCAGTACCAGAAACCCTGGAGGTTTAGCAGATACGCAGTATTTT	CSTRNPGGLADTQYF
NA	TRBV21-1	NA	TRBJ2-5	TGTGCCAGCAAACTAGGGCTAGCGGGGGGCTCTTCCTACAATGAGCAGTACTTC	CASKLGLAGGSSYNEQYF
NA	TRBV25-1	few	TRBJ1-2	TGTGCCAGCAGTGCAACTTCCCCCTTCGGGGCAGGAGGCTACACCTTC	CASSATSPFGAGGYTF
NA	TRBV5-1	NA	TRBJ1-2	TGCGCCAGCAGCTTCGGCCACCTCGAGAACTATGGCTACACCTTC	CASSFGHLENYGYTF
TRBD2	TRBV2	NA	TRBJ2-5	TGTGCCAGCAGCAACGAGCGGGGGTTATCGGGAGAGACCCAGTACTTC	CASSNERGLSGETQYF
TRBD2	TRBV14	few	TRBJ2-7	TGTGCCAGCAGCCAAGACCTAGCGGGAGGACGCGAGCAGTACTTC	CASSQDLAGGREQYF
NA	TRBV20-1	NA	TRBJ2-3	TGCAGTGCTAGAGATCCCGGGACGCAGTATTTT	CSARDPGTQYF
TRBD2	TRBV9	NA	TRBJ2-5	TGTGCCAGCAGCGTAAGGACTAGCGGGGAGGGGGAAGAGACCCAGTACTTC	CASSVRTSGEGEETQYF
TRBD1	TRBV2	NA	TRBJ2-7	TGTGCCAGCAGCGCCCTGGGACAGGGGGGCCACGAGCAGTACTTC	CASSALGQGGHEQYF
TRBD1	TRBV28	NA	TRBJ2-7	TGTGCCAGCAGCCTGGGTCAGGACAGGCCCTACGAGCAGTACTTC	CASSLGQDRPYEQYF
TRBD1	TRBV7-2	NA	TRBJ2-3	TGTGCCAGCAGCTCCGGGACAGCCTTCACAGATGCGCAGTATTTT	CASSSGTAFTDAQYF
NA	TRBV28	NA	TRBJ2-7	TGTGCCAGCAACCCGATCGGAGGAGATTACTACGAGCAGTACTTC	CASNPIGGDYYEQYF
TRBD2	TRBV2	NA	TRBJ2-7	TGTGCCAGCGTTAGCGGGAGTAGCTCCTACGAGCAGTACTTC	CASVSGSSSYEQYF
NA	TRBV5-1	NA	TRBJ2-2	TGCGCCAGCAGCACCGGACAGTTCACCGGGGAGCTGTTTTTT	CASSTGQFTGELFF
TRBD2	TRBV7-2	few	TRBJ2-3	TGTGCCAGCAGCCGACACCCCCTGACTAGCGGGGGGGCCACAGATACGCAGTATTTT	CASSRHPLTSGGATDTQYF
TRBD2	TRBV20-1	NA	TRBJ2-5	TGCAGTGCGCCCCGGACTAGCGACAGACAAGAGACCCAGTACTTC	CSAPRTSDRQETQYF
NA	TRBV28	few	TRBJ2-4	TGTGCCAGCAGTCAGCGCCCGGCCCCCATTCAGTACTTC	CASSQRPAPIQYF
NA	TRBV20-1	NA	TRBJ1-1	TGCAGTGCTAGAGCACAGGCTAAAGAAGCTTTCTTT	CSARAQAKEAFF
NA	TRBV28	NA	TRBJ2-5	TGTGCCAGCATCAACGGGGGGCCTCCGGAGACCCGGTACTTC	CASINGGPPETRYF
TRBD1	TRBV29-1	many	TRBJ1-2	TGCAGCGCGAGGTCGCAGGGGGCGAGTGGCTATGGCTACACCTTC	CSARSQGASGYGYTF
NA	TRBV6-5	NA	TRBJ2-1	TGTGCCAGCAGTTACTCAAAGACCCAGTTCTTC	CASSYSKTQFF
NA	TRBV6-2/TRBV6-3	few	TRBJ2-3	TGTGCCAGCTTACGGATCGGCACAGATACGCAGTATTTT	CASLRIGTDTQYF
NA	TRBV7-2	once	TRBJ1-2	TGTGCCAGCAGCTTACGGGGGGATAACTATGGCTACACCTTC	CASSLRGDNYGYTF
NA	TRBV6-2/TRBV6-3	few	TRBJ2-5	TGTGCCACCACGACAGGCCAAGAGACCCAGTACTTC	CATTTGQETQYF
NA	TRBV11-2	NA	TRBJ2-2	TGTGCCAGCAGCCTCGACCGTTCCGGGGAGCTGTTTTTT	CASSLDRSGELFF